The 27 T cell receptor beta chains below were found in one sample sequenced in a study of metastatic and nonmetastatic thyroid tumors. Until they underwent thyroid surgery, no patient had received any treatment. TCRdb re-analyzed the PCR reads using MiXCR. The sample includes tens of thousands of clones, about 25% of them seen just once. What was sequenced was blood. Every receptor here comes from a female donor with papillary thyroid cancer or a benign thyroid nodule (not recorded which). Some clones in this sample may be carry-over from other donors' samples.

This clone was observed many times. This chain joins TRBV9 and TRBJ1-5; TRBD1 might be the D (5 bases). Germline loops: CDR1 SGDLS, CDR2 YYNGEE. This CDR3 has 14 amino acids. V was shortened by 0 bases and J by 3 bases, with 7 bases between the two germline ends. The CDR3 DNA reads as TGTGCCAGCAGCGTAGGACAGAACAATCAGCCCCAGCATTTT. Translation: CASSVGQNNQPQHF.

This clone was counted between two and nine times. This chain links TRBV20-1 with TRBJ2-1; TRBD2 is a possible D gene (6 bases). The CDR3 has 13 residues. V lost 3 bases to trimming and J lost 7 bases, with 13 bases between them. Germline values: CDR1 DFQATT, CDR2 SNEGSKA (reference sequence). This CDR3 is CSARWGVGNEQFF. The CDR3 bases are TGCAGTGCTAGGTGGGGGGTGGGAAATGAGCAGTTCTTC.

This clone showed up just a few times. The genes are TRBV3-1 and TRBJ1-1, with D possibly TRBD1 on 6 matching bases. The CDR3 contains 15 residues. Germline loops: CDR1 LGHDT, CDR2 YNNKEL (reference sequence). Between the trimmed V and J ends, which lost 3 bases and 1 base, there was a span of 12 bases. Written as DNA, the CDR3 is TGTGCCAGCAGCCACAGGGGATGGGGGAACACTGAAGCTTTCTTT. It codes for CASSHRGWGNTEAFF.

This clone has at least ten counts. The V and J genes are TRBV7-2 and TRBJ2-5; TRBD1 matches at 7 bases. V shed 6 bases, J shed 4 bases, and the junction held 14 bases outside the gene matches. The CDR3 sequence is 16 residues long. Germline V gene data show CDR1 as SGHTA and CDR2 as FQGNSA. The CDR3 region has the DNA TGTGCCAGCAGACCTCGGGACAGCCTAACGTTAGAGACCCAGTACTTC. Translation gives CASRPRDSLTLETQYF.

In its sample, this clone is medium-sized. This chain joins TRBV6-1 and TRBJ2-7; D unclear. The CDR3 totals 14 residues. V lost 5 bases, J lost 5 bases, and 16 bases lay in between. The germline gives CDR1 MNHNS, CDR2 SASEGT. The CDR3 protein is CASSRGSVLDEQYF. For the CDR3, the DNA is TGTGCCAGCAGTCGAGGCTCGGTATTGGACGAGCAGTACTTC.

This clone was recorded at least ten times. This rearrangement joins TRBV6-6 to TRBJ2-1, with 10 bases matching TRBD2. CDR1 and CDR2 from the germline V gene are MNHNY and SVGAGI (reference sequence). The length of the CDR3 is 13 residues. Trimming at V came to 2 bases and at J to 13 bases, leaving 5 bases not matched to a gene. The CDR3 here is CASSYLAGASQFF. The CDR3 region has the DNA TGTGCCAGCAGTTACCTAGCGGGGGCGTCTCAGTTCTTC.

This clone was detected a few times. The chain links TRBV9 to TRBJ1-3; D is ambiguous. The germline V gene encodes CDR1 SGDLS and CDR2 YYNGEE. The CDR3 consists of 16 residues. Deletions cut 3 bases from V and 4 bases from J, with 17 bases between. The CDR3 spells CASSADPLPAGNTIYF. The CDR3 DNA reads TGTGCCAGCAGCGCCGACCCGCTCCCGGCAGGAAACACCATATATTTT.

This clone was detected only once. The chain employs TRBV4-1 and TRBJ1-2; 7 positions agree with TRBD1. V gave up 3 bases and J gave up 9 bases; unmatched junction bases: 4. Germline V CDR1 and CDR2: MGHRA, YSYEKL. The CDR3 loop spans 12 amino acids. Here the CDR3 reads CASSQGQFSYTF. CDR3 DNA sequence: TGCGCCAGCAGCCAGGGACAGTTCAGCTACACCTTC.

Note on this clone: This is likely a read error, given that the CDR3 carries no conserved phenylalanine or tryptophan at its end. This chain connects TRBV2 to TRBJ2-7; D not certain. CDR1 and CDR2 from the germline V gene are SNHLY and FYNNEI. This CDR3 has 12 amino acids. With 10 bases removed from V and 4 bases from J, the gap between germline ends came to 14 bases. CDR3 DNA sequence: TGTGCCATCGAAGGATCGTCGTACGAGCAGTACTTA. Its protein is CAIEGSSYEQYL.

At least ten counts were recorded for this clone. The chain recombines TRBV27 with TRBJ1-5; possibly TRBD1 for D (5 bases). The germline V and J ends were trimmed by 8 bases and 1 base, with 18 bases remaining between them. The CDR3 length is 16 residues. Germline-derived CDR1 and CDR2 are MNHEY and SMNVEV (reference sequence). This CDR3 reads CASGLRPGMSNQPQHF. As DNA, the CDR3 is TGTGCCAGCGGGTTAAGGCCAGGGATGAGCAATCAGCCCCAGCATTTT.

Many counts were recorded for this clone. The CDR3 DNA sequence: TGTGCCAGTAGTAGCCATCCCGGGGAAACAGATACGCAGTATTTT. It is translated as CASSSHPGETDTQYF. V gene TRBV19 combines with J gene TRBJ2-3, with TRBD2 as a possible D gene (5 bases). This CDR3 is 15 amino acids long. V shed 4 bases and J shed 3 bases, with 14 bases lying between them. Germline V gene lookup returns CDR1 LNHDA and CDR2 SQIVND (reference sequence).

This clone occurred many times. J is TRBJ1-5 and V is TRBV11-2; D is possibly TRBD1 (5 bases). The length of the CDR3 is 14 residues. Germline CDR1 is SGHAT and CDR2 is FQNNGV. The ends were cut back, 4 bases at V and 1 base at J, with 8 bases in the middle. CDR3 sequence reads: CASSSGVSNQPQHF. As DNA, the CDR3 is TGTGCCAGCAGCTCGGGGGTCAGCAATCAGCCCCAGCATTTT. Full variable domain (remainder filled in from reference TRBV11-2 and TRBJ1-5): EAGVAQSPRYKIIEKRQSVAFWCNPISGHATLYWYQQILGQGPKLLIQFQNNGVVDDSQLPKDRFSAERLKGVDSTLKIQPAKLEDSAVYLCASSSGVSNQPQHFGDGTRLSIL.

The rearrangement uses TRBV4-1 and TRBJ2-6; TRBD2 matches at 7 bases. The CDR3 spans 20 residues. The germline V gene encodes CDR1 MGHRA and CDR2 YSYEKL. Germline trimming cut 4 bases from V and 0 bases from J; bases unmatched to any gene: 15. The CDR3 DNA reads TGCGCCAGCAGCCCAGGGCGGTGGGGAGGGCTTAACTCTGGGGCCAACGTCCTGACTTTC. Translating it yields CASSPGRWGGLNSGANVLTF.

The V gene is TRBV7-6, the J gene TRBJ2-1; 8 nucleotides align to TRBD1. The CDR3 sequence is 16 residues long. J was trimmed by 4 bases and V by 6 bases; bases with no gene match: 11. Germline assignment: CDR1 SGHVS and CDR2 FNYEAQ. Here the CDR3 reads CASSSPLRDRYNEQFF. As DNA, the CDR3 is TGTGCCAGCAGTTCCCCTCTCCGGGACAGGTACAATGAGCAGTTCTTC.

V is TRBV3-1 and J is TRBJ1-2, with D uncertain. CDR1 and CDR2 (germline): LGHDT, YNNKEL (reference sequence). CDR3 size: 15 residues. Trimming shortened V by 3 bases and J by 6 bases, and 17 bases separated the two germline ends. CDR3 DNA: TGTGCCAGCAGCCACCCCGTACATGGCACTAATGGCTACACCTTC. Translating gives CASSHPVHGTNGYTF.

This clone was counted many times. V and J are TRBV20-1 and TRBJ2-1, with 9 nucleotides matching TRBD2. Germline V CDR1 and CDR2: DFQATT, SNEGSKA (reference sequence). This CDR3 contains 14 residues. After removal of 3 bases from V and 7 bases from J, the junction contained 7 bases not matched to a gene. The CDR3 region has the DNA TGCAGTGCTAGTTGGCGGGAGGGCCTGAATGAGCAGTTCTTC. It codes for CSASWREGLNEQFF.

Comment on this clone: One base away lies a much larger clone, so this may be a sequencing read error. The gene calls are TRBV7-9 and TRBJ2-5, with D perhaps matching TRBD1 or TRBD2 (6 bases each). CDR1 and CDR2 (germline): SEHNR, FQNEAQ (reference sequence). This CDR3 spans 16 amino acids. The CDR3 DNA is TGTGTCAGCAGCTCCCAGTTAGGGGGGTATGGAGAGACCCAGTACTTC. The encoded protein is CVSSSQLGGYGETQYF. Variable domain in full (rest from reference TRBV7-9 and TRBJ2-5): DTGVSQNPRHKITKRGQNVTFRCDPISEHNRLYWYRQTLGQGPEFLTYFQNEAQLEKSRLLSDRFSAERPKGSFSTLEIQRTEQGDSAMYLCVSSSQLGGYGETQYFGPGTRLLVL.

This clone was recorded many times. The V gene is TRBV24-1, the J gene TRBJ1-6; D call uncertain. V gave up 3 bases and J gave up 6 bases, with 8 bases separating them. CDR1 and CDR2 (germline): KGHDR, SFDVKD. The CDR3 extends over 14 amino acids. The CDR3 reads CATSDRQPNSPLHF. The CDR3 bases are TGTGCCACCAGTGATCGGCAACCTAATTCACCCCTCCACTTT.

This clone is judged medium-sized. The CDR3 sequence is CASTRARGTPTAFDTQYF. Here the CDR3 DNA reads TGTGCCAGCACCCGGGCCCGGGGGACCCCTACAGCGTTCGATACGCAGTATTTT. The rearrangement joins TRBV28 to TRBJ2-3; weak D call: TRBD2 (6 bases). Deletions cut 7 bases from V and 6 bases from J, with 29 bases between. From germline, CDR1 is MDHEN and CDR2 SYDVKM. CDR3 length: 18 residues. The whole variable domain, remainder taken from reference TRBV28 and TRBJ2-3, is DVKVTQSSRYLVKRTGEKVFLECVQDMDHENMFWYRQDPGLGLRLIYFSYDVKMKEKGDIPEGYSVSREKKERFSLILESASTNQTSMYLCASTRARGTPTAFDTQYFGPGTRLTVL.

V and J are TRBV12-3 or TRBV12-4 and TRBJ1-5, with D perhaps TRBD1 (5 bases). The CDR3 is 13 residues long. Trimming left V 8 bases short and J 5 bases short, with 13 bases between. CDR3: CASALGGDQPQHF. Written as DNA, the CDR3 is TGTGCCAGCGCCCTTGGGGGAGATCAGCCCCAGCATTTT.

Of note for this clone: A much larger clone lies a single base off, so this may be a read error. The chain carries TRBV9 and TRBJ2-7, with 7 bases fitting TRBD2. V lost 0 bases to trimming and J lost 3 bases; unmatched junction nucleotides: 6. This CDR3 has 15 residues. The germline gives CDR1 SGDLS, CDR2 YYNGEE. The CDR3 bases are TGTGCCAGCAGCGTAGCGGGGACTAACGGCTACGAGCAGTACTTC. Its translation: CASSVAGTNGYEQYF.

This clone was observed a few times. This sequence joins TRBV12-3 or TRBV12-4 and TRBJ2-7, with D tentatively TRBD1 or TRBD2 (7 bases each). The CDR3 covers 13 residues. V shed 3 bases and J shed 5 bases, with 11 bases lying between them. The CDR3 here is CASSLGGGHEQYF. The CDR3 coding sequence is TGTGCCAGCAGTTTGGGAGGGGGCCACGAGCAGTACTTC.

This clone showed up many times. V is TRBV12-3 or TRBV12-4 and J is TRBJ1-3; 8 positions agree with TRBD1. This CDR3 is built from 14 residues. The V gene end was trimmed by 6 bases and the J gene end by 16 bases; junction bases not matched to a gene: 17. The CDR3, as DNA: TGTGCCAGCAGCCCCGGACAGGGTAGGCCAGTGGAGTATTTT. Residues: CASSPGQGRPVEYF.

This clone occurred many times. The rearrangement links TRBV5-5 to TRBJ1-4, with 7 bases identical to TRBD1. The germline V gene encodes CDR1 SGHKS and CDR2 YYEKEE (reference sequence). J lost 5 bases, V lost 1 base, and 5 bases had no gene match. The CDR3 has 15 amino acids. The CDR3 reads CASSLIGTVNEKLFF. CDR3 nucleotides: TGTGCCAGCAGCTTGATTGGGACAGTAAATGAAAAACTGTTTTTT.

Many counts were recorded for this clone. V and J are TRBV3-1 and TRBJ2-3; D not resolved. V was shortened by 0 bases and J by 1 base, with 14 bases between the two germline ends. Germline CDR1 LGHDT, CDR2 YNNKEL (reference sequence). This CDR3 is 17 amino acids long. The CDR3: CASSQDSRVGRTDTQYF. The DNA for the CDR3 is TGTGCCAGCAGCCAAGATTCTAGGGTTGGGCGCACAGATACGCAGTATTTT.

This clone was picked up many times. Other nucleotide sequences from this sample produce the same CDR3. The chain has TRBV9 and TRBJ2-7; D is uncertain. The CDR3 is 14 residues long. Trimming removed 0 bases at V and 0 bases at J, with 7 bases between. Germline CDR1 is SGDLS and CDR2 is YYNGEE. CDR3 sequence (DNA): TGTGCCAGCAGCGTAGGTAGTAGCTCCTACGAGCAGTACTTC. Protein product: CASSVGSSSYEQYF.

This clone was observed a handful of times. The V gene is TRBV24-1, the J gene TRBJ1-1; tentative D call: TRBD1 (6 bases). This CDR3 has 14 amino acids. V was cut by 4 bases and J by 0 bases, with 8 bases left in between. The V gene's germline CDR1 is KGHDR and CDR2 SFDVKD. CDR3 amino acids: CATSEDSMNTEAFF. The CDR3 bases are TGTGCCACCAGTGAGGACAGCATGAACACTGAAGCTTTCTTT.